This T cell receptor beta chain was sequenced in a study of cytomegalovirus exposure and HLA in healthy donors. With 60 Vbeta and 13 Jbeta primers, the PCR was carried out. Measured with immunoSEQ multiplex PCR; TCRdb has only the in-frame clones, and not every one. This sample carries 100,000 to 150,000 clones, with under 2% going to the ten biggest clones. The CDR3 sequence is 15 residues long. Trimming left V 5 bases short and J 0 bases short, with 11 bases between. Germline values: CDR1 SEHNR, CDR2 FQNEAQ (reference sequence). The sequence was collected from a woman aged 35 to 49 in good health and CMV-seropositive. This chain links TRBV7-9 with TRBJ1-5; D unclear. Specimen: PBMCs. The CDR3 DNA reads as TGTGCCAGCAGCGGTGGAGAAAGTAGCAATCAGCCCCAGCATTTT. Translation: CASSGGESSNQPQHF.